The present TCR beta chain was sequenced within a study of cytomegalovirus exposure and HLA in healthy donors (dated by TCRdb to about 2017). Broadly, across the study: According to an earlier analysis of 550 to 700 of the donors, 150 million to 200 million T cells yielded 117 million unique TCR beta sequences and approximately 300 Gb of sequence data. An early release that covered fewer than 750 HLA-typed donors contained 300 to 350 gigabases of sequencing data and 70 million to 100 million unique TCR sequences. The genetic ancestry cluster associated with self-reported Caucasian donors included over 65% of the roughly 400 genotyped donors. The study was designed to test whether signatures of past pathogen exposure could be identified by cataloging public T cell receptors. Using immunosequencing, the study profiled T cell repertoires from 500 to 800 subjects and related those repertoires to cytomegalovirus serostatus. Besides the first cohort of under 700 subjects, a separate validation cohort made up of 120 different subjects was used. The study combined high-throughput TCR immunosequencing, statistical association of individual TCRs with disease status, and machine learning to predict cytomegalovirus infection status. A later analysis re-analyzed previously published TCR beta repertoires from 660 or so donors and added high-resolution HLA genotyping to study TCR occurrence patterns. In the later analysis, no new phenotypic data were used to find candidate immune exposures; instead, reliance was placed on TCR beta sequences and their occurrence across donors. An earlier analysis of fewer than 750 of the donors used high-throughput TCR beta sequencing to judge whether each TCR beta V gene segment behaved as functional or pseudogenic. Donor age, sex, ethnicity and CMV serostatus were compiled alongside the repertoire data. In a later genetic analysis, genome-wide SNP genotypes for about three fifths of the roughly 670 donors were used, and that subset was treated as a discovery cohort. Every repertoire in the discovery cohort had been generated on one and the same sequencing platform. Both class I and class II loci were covered by HLA typing, at four-digit resolution. The number of donors typed differed by locus, with roughly 629-640 for A, B, C, DRB1 and DQB1, more than 500 for DQA1, approximately 580 for DPA1, and some 440 for DPB1. Five DR-DQ haplotypes were handled as single units for association and clustering, since linkage in the cohort was strong. On average, about 200,000 unique TCR beta nucleotide sequences were sequenced per donor among a few hundred genotyped donors of the cohort, with roughly a sixth of those sequences being non-productive.

Libraries were built with the immunoSEQ multiplex PCR assay. The multiplex PCR relied on a mix of 60 forward primers for TCR Vbeta segments and 13 reverse primers for TCR Jbeta segments. The CDR3 region of rearranged TCR beta genes was amplified from genomic DNA with a multiplex PCR assay. The amplified TCR beta libraries were sequenced on the Illumina HiSeq System as 87-base-pair reads. From the authors' description of their analysis: A later analysis counted about 82 million unique TCR beta chains across the 670 or so repertoires, and 9.5 million to 11 million of these chains were shared by at least two donors. A nearest-neighbor algorithm error-corrected the raw reads and collapsed the reads into unique sequences, merging closely related sequences to remove PCR and sequencing errors. V, D and J gene segments were assigned by aligning CDR3 sequences to IMGT reference sequences. For a sequence to be retained, at least a six-nucleotide match to both a V gene segment and a J gene segment was required. A rearrangement was called productive if the CDR3 had no stop codons and remained in frame with V and J, and every other rearrangement was called non-productive. Following IMGT convention, CDR3 was defined as the stretch from the second conserved V-encoded cysteine to the conserved J-encoded phenylalanine. In an earlier analysis of roughly 610 of the donors, sequences lacking an unambiguous match to a single V gene segment were excluded. An earlier analysis of roughly 590 of the donors called V segments functional above 56.7% productive rearrangements and segregating when the between-donor standard deviation exceeded 5%. A statistical classification framework was built for diagnosing cytomegalovirus status from the catalog of TCR beta chain sequences. V and J gene assignment, in a later analysis, came from comparing TCR nucleotide sequences with IMGT/GENE-DB human TR gene sequences. The TCRdist pipeline was used in a later analysis to assign CDR3 sequences and most-parsimonious VDJ recombination scenarios. A later analysis defined each TCR beta chain by its CDR3 amino acid sequence plus V-gene family, and excluded reads lacking a unique V-gene family. As a way to deal with suspected cross-contamination and a sequencing artifact, a later analysis dropped nearly 600 nucleotide sequences that were highly shared and had low generation probability. In a later analysis, a clonal expansion index was calculated for each public chain from normalized within-repertoire ranks of inferred template counts. Generation probabilities in a later analysis came from a VDJ recombination model fitted to out-of-frame rearrangements, and those results were checked against IGoR. Hypergeometric tests were used in a later analysis to score TCR-TCR, TCR-HLA and TCR-CMV co-occurrence, with a repertoire-size bias correction applied to the TCR pairs. False discovery rates were estimated in a later analysis by permuting HLA or CMV assignments 20 times. In a later analysis, co-occurring TCRs were grouped using DBSCAN, with TCRdist sequence similarity added in when clustering inside HLA-allele-positive subsets. For co-occurrence clustering, repertoires with fewer than 30,000 or more than 120,000 public chains were excluded, along with 4 to 6 repertoires with anomalous nucleotide sharing. Drawn from immuneACCESS, this table holds only the in-frame rearrangements with V and J called that TCRdb kept. Clones are partly lost; checked studies trace under half to an unresolved V gene and leave the rest unexplained. V, J and clone size are those of that table, while D and trimming were read from the DNA. This sample has about 200,000 clones in its table, and 60% to 85% of those were observed once. Around 15% of the sample lies in the top ten.

This clone appeared a few times. Its antigen specificity is not known. It has no much larger one-base neighbor in the sample; base qualities were not kept. The cohort was made up of 500 to 800 healthy bone marrow donors. At the time of sampling, all cohort members were nominally healthy, though unrecorded immune exposures were likely present. The donor was CMV seronegative and belonged to the group of 350 to 400 seronegative cohort members. Every donor gave a peripheral blood sample, and the peripheral blood mononuclear cells from that sample were used for TCR beta sequencing. Genomic DNA was extracted from the blood cell samples with the Qiagen DNeasy Blood Extraction Kit. The investigation overall reported the following: The 87-base-pair reads could not distinguish some IMGT-functional V segments, including TRBV6-2 and TRBV6-3, so those segments were excluded. In this cohort, only TCR beta chains were sequenced, and detectable features were limited by the absence of alpha or paired-chain data. Sequencing depth was assumed to be roughly uniform across donors in the presence/absence analyses, though that assumption may not hold. In vitro tests confirmed that three of the cytomegalovirus-associated TCR beta chains recognize cytomegalovirus antigens. A further reported finding was that TCR beta sequences accurately predicted the HLA-A and HLA-B alleles for most subjects in the first cohort. The sequencing pipeline was judged likely to have produced a cluster of highly shared sequence variants as a technical artifact. In a later genetic analysis, a missense DCLRE1C variant was associated with V-gene and J-gene trimming of TCR beta chains, and the association was replicated in an independent cohort. In a later analysis, more than 15,000 TCR beta sequences were associated with specific HLA alleles at a false discovery rate of 0.05. A later genetic analysis reported fewer N-insertions in productive TCRs among donors in an Asian-associated ancestry cluster than the roughly 700-donor mean. Because counts were too low, roughly 18 rarely observed V segments, including chromosome 9 orphons, were left out of the earlier analysis of over 550 of the donors. It was suggested by the authors that the approach could potentially be generalized to other disease states and immunological phenotypes. According to a later analysis, most CMV-associated TCR beta chains appeared to be HLA-restricted, and the HLA associations seemed to be driven largely by CMV exposure. Most TCR sequences were observed very rarely across donors, whereas some public TCRs were present in many individuals. Strong co-occurrence of HLA alleles, especially DR and DQ, made assigning TCR associations to individual alleles difficult. Correlated functional status among segregating V segments might reflect linkage disequilibrium, but an unknown experimental factor could not be ruled out. In both the original and validation cohorts, the classifier was reported to diagnose cytomegalovirus status with high specificity and sensitivity. In an earlier analysis of a few hundred of the donors, most TCR beta V segments were observed in productive rearrangements about 90% or about 30% of the time, broadly matching IMGT annotations. A later analysis reported that several top co-occurrence clusters appeared linked to parvovirus B19, influenza, CMV and Epstein-Barr virus. The study gave a list of 150 to 200 TCR beta chains associated with cytomegalovirus. Because some donors lacked HLA typing at each locus, the association tests relied only on the typed subset. The only immune exposure information available for the cohort was CMV serostatus. In a later analysis, HLA-associated TCR beta chains were found to be more clonally expanded and to have lower generation probabilities than equally common non-associated chains. In a later analysis, the rate of TCR association differed among HLA loci, with DRB1 alleles having the most associated TCRs and HLA-C alleles having the fewest.

Including the terminal cysteine and phenylalanine, the CDR3 comprises 14 residues. CDR3 DNA only is kept here, 42 bases in frame from base 1. The germline V gene supplies CDR1 MNHNS and CDR2 SASEGT. Trimming at the junction amounts to 3 bases on V and 2 bases on J, and the germline ends lie 11 bases apart. The sequenced sample was PBMCs. This chain joins TRBV6-1 to TRBJ2-7; the best D guess is TRBD1, with 5 bases matching. The sequence came from a middle-aged man in good health and CMV-seronegative. DNA sequence: TGTGCCAGCAGTGACAGACAGCCCCCCTACGAGCAGTACTTC. This yields the protein CASSDRQPPYEQYF.